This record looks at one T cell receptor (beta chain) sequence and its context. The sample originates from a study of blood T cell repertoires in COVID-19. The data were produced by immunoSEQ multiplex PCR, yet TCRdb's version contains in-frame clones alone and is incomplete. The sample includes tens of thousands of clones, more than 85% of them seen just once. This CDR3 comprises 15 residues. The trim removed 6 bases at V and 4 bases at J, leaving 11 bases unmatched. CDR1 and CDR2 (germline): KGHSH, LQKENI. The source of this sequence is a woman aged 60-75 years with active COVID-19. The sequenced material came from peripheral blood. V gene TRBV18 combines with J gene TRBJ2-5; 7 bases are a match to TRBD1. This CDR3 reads CASSPQTGPGETQYF. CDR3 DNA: TGTGCCAGCTCTCCTCAGACAGGGCCGGGAGAGACCCAGTACTTC.